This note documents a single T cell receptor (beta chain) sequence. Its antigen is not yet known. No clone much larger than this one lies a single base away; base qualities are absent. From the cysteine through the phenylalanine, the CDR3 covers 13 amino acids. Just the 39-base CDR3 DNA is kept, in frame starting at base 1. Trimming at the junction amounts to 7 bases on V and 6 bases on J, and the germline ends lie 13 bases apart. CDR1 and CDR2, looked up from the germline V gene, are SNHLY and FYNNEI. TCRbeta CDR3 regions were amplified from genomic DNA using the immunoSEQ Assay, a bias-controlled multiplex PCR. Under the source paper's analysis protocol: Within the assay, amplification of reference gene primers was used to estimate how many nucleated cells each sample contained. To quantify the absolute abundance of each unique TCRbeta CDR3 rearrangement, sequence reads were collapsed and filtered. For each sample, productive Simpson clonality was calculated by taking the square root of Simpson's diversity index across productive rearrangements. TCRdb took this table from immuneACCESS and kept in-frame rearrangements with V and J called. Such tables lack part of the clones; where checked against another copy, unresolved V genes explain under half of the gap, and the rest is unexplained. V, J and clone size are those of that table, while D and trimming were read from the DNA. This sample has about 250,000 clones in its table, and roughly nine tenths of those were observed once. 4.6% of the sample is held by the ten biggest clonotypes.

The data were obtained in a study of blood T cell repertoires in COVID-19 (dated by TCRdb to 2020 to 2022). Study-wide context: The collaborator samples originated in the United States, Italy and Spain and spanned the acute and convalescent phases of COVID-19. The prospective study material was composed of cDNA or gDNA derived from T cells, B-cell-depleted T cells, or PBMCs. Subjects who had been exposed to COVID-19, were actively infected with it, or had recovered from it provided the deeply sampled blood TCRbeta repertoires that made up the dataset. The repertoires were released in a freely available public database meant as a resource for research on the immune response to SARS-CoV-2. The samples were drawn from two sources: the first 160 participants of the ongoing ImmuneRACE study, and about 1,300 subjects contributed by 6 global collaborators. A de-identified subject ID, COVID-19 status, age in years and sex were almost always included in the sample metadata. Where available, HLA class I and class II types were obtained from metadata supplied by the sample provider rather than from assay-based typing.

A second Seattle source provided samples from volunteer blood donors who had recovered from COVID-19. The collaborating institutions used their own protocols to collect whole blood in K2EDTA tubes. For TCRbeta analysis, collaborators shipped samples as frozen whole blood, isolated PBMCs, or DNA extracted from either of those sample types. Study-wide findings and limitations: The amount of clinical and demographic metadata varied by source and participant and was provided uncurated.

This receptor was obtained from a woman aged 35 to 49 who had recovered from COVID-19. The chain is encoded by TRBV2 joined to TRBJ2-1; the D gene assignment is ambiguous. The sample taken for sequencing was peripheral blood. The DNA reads TGTGCCAGCATACGGAGCTCATTCAATGAGCAGTTCTTC. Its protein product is CASIRSSFNEQFF.